This T cell receptor beta chain was sequenced in a study of PD-1 blockade in classical Hodgkin lymphoma. Study findings and constraints: Excluded were patients who started nivolumab under 1 year after ASCT, a group that had lower diversity. Underlying causes for the observed repertoire differences were not defined, possibly disease activity or prior therapy. Baseline diversity was lower in partial responders and progressors than complete responders.

Each patient experienced a relapse that followed autologous stem cell transplantation, and brentuximab vedotin exposure varied. Clones were read by immunoSEQ multiplex PCR, and TCRdb kept only the in-frame ones, dropping some. The sample carries about 30,000 clones, over 55% recorded once. On this clone: The antigen remains unidentified.

Germline V gives CDR1 MDHEN, CDR2 SYDVKM. CDR3 length: 15 amino acids. V was cut by 2 bases and J by 0 bases, with 11 bases left in between. This TCR was recovered from a human donor with classical Hodgkin lymphoma. The sequencing here drew on peripheral blood mononuclear cells (PBMCs), taken before the second cycle of nivolumab. The chain recombines TRBV28 with TRBJ2-7, with D perhaps matching TRBD1 (5 bases). The CDR3 region has the DNA TGTGCCAGCAGTTTACAGGGAAGGGACTCCTACGAGCAGTACTTC. It specifies CASSLQGRDSYEQYF.